Presented here are 16 T cell receptor beta chains from one specimen sequenced in a study of T cell responses to AZD1222 COVID-19 vaccine (dated by TCRdb to about 2021). Explained via the paper, the time point label denotes: about 28 days (+/-7) after the second vaccine dose. Library prep was done by the immunoSEQ multiplex PCR assay. TCRdb stores this immuneACCESS table with in-frame sequences only. Part of the clones is absent; in the studies checked, under half of the shortfall reflects unresolved V genes, and no reason is known for the rest. In this sample the table shows 180,000 or so clones, 80% to 95% of which occur a single time. The ten largest clones represent approximately 1.9% of the sample. The source was peripheral blood, collected 28 days after the second AZD1222 dose. All receptors come from an adult who received the AZD1222 COVID-19 vaccine.

This clone was observed a few times. V usage is TRBV19 and J usage is TRBJ1-2; TRBD1 aligns across 7 bases. The CDR3 is 15 amino acids. The V and J ends lost 7 bases and 9 bases, in that order; junction bases with no gene match: 17. Germline CDR1 is LNHDA and CDR2 is SQIVND (reference sequence). Here the CDR3 reads CASTSTNRGSGSYTF. For the CDR3, the DNA is TGTGCCAGTACCTCCACCAACAGGGGAAGTGGAAGCTACACCTTC.

Many counts were recorded for this clone. The V gene is TRBV5-4, the J gene TRBJ1-3, with 9 bases matching TRBD1. The germline V gene encodes CDR1 SGHNT and CDR2 YYREEE (reference sequence). The J segment lost 2 bases and the V segment lost 4 bases, leaving 4 bases of the junction unmatched. The CDR3 runs to 15 residues. The CDR3 spells CASSPGTGPGNTIYF. In DNA, the CDR3 is TGTGCCAGCAGCCCCGGGACAGGGCCTGGAAACACCATATATTTT.

The chain links TRBV14 to TRBJ2-1; D is uncertain. The germline gives CDR1 SGHDN, CDR2 FVKESK. The CDR3 covers 12 residues. V was pared by 3 bases and J by 4 bases, with 4 bases between. The CDR3: CASSHSYNEQFF. CDR3 DNA: TGTGCCAGCAGCCACTCGTACAATGAGCAGTTCTTC.

The chain joins TRBV18 to TRBJ2-1, with 12 bases lining up with TRBD2. The CDR3 covers 15 residues. CDR1 and CDR2 (germline): KGHSH, LQKENI. The V segment lost 2 bases and the J segment 6 bases; nucleotides outside the gene matches: 2. The CDR3 DNA follows: TGTGCCAGCTCACCAATGACTAGCGGGAGCAATGAGCAGTTCTTC. It encodes CASSPMTSGSNEQFF.

The chain has TRBV29-1 and TRBJ2-6; D not resolved. This CDR3 region has 14 residues. The germline CDR1 and CDR2 sequences are SQVTM and ANQGSEA. The V end was cut by 5 bases, the J end by 0 bases, with 8 bases between. CDR3 DNA: TGCAGCGTTCAGGTAACCTCTGGGGCCAACGTCCTGACTTTC. This gives the protein CSVQVTSGANVLTF.

The chain links TRBV19 to TRBJ1-6; 10 bases fit TRBD1. The ends lost 8 bases at V and 7 bases at J; junction bases unmatched: 14. Germline CDR1 and CDR2: LNHDA and SQIVND (reference sequence). There are 17 residues in the CDR3. As DNA, the CDR3 is TGTGCCAGTTCGACCGGGACAGGGGTCACCATGAATTCACCCCTCCACTTT. It is translated as CASSTGTGVTMNSPLHF.

CDR3 sequence reads: CASRTGGRYGYTF. The CDR3 region has the DNA TGTGCCAGCAGGACGGGAGGGCGATATGGCTACACCTTC. The genes are TRBV6-5 and TRBJ1-2; no clear D gene. The CDR3 totals 13 residues. V lost 6 bases and J lost 5, with 13 bases in between. Per the germline V gene, CDR1 is MNHEY and CDR2 is SVGAGI.

The chain employs TRBV3-1 (or the pseudogene TRBV3-2) and TRBJ1-4; D remains unclear. The CDR3 sequence is 12 residues long. The V gene's germline CDR1 is LGHDT and CDR2 YNNKEL (reference sequence). V lost 2 bases and J lost 11, with 9 bases in between. The CDR3 reads CASSQLVGKLFF. DNA of the CDR3: TGTGCCAGCAGCCAACTAGTGGGGAAACTGTTTTTT.

The chain has TRBV1 and TRBJ2-2; the table's D call of TRBD2 was not tested on the DNA. TRBV1 is labeled a pseudogene. CDR3 length: 17 residues. This CDR3 is CTSSARLSGGGTGELFF. In DNA, the CDR3 is TGCACCAGCAGCGCCCGTCTTAGCGGGGGGGGAACCGGGGAGCTGTTTTTT.

J is TRBJ1-1 and V is TRBV27, with D possibly matching TRBD1 (6 bases). Germline values: CDR1 MNHEY, CDR2 SMNVEV (reference sequence). V was cut by 7 bases and J by 5 bases, with 20 bases left in between. The CDR3 has 15 residues. The CDR3 nucleotides are TGTGCCAGCAACCCCGGCGGGGGCCGGAGAACTGAAGCTTTCTTT. This sequence encodes CASNPGGGRRTEAFF.

This CDR3 is CASRGTSGGAWEQFF. The DNA of the CDR3 is TGTGCCAGTAGGGGTACTAGCGGGGGGGCCTGGGAGCAGTTCTTC. J is TRBJ2-1 and V is TRBV19, with TRBD2 identical over 13 bases. The germline gives CDR1 LNHDA, CDR2 SQIVND (reference sequence). The CDR3 sequence is 15 residues long. The J segment lost 10 bases and the V segment lost 6 bases, leaving 9 bases of the junction unmatched.

This clone occurred once. The V and J genes are TRBV4-1 and TRBJ2-1; D unclear. The CDR3 length is 15 residues. Looked up from germline, CDR1 is MGHRA and CDR2 is YSYEKL. V lost 4 bases and J lost 2, with 12 bases in between. DNA of the CDR3: TGCGCCAGCAGCCCCCTTGTGGTGGCCTACAATGAGCAGTTCTTC. This translates into CASSPLVVAYNEQFF.

The chain is built from TRBV27 and TRBJ2-2, with 14 nucleotides matching TRBD2. Germline V gene lookup returns CDR1 MNHEY and CDR2 SMNVEV (reference sequence). CDR3 length equals 19 residues. Trimming removed 0 bases from V and 1 base from J; junction bases left unmatched: 4. The CDR3 sequence: CASSLSRLAGGQNTGELFF. In DNA, the CDR3 is TGTGCCAGCAGTTTATCGAGACTAGCGGGAGGGCAGAACACCGGGGAGCTGTTTTTT.

The V gene is TRBV30, the J gene TRBJ1-4; perhaps TRBD1 as D (5 bases). Germline loops: CDR1 GTSNPN, CDR2 SVGIG (reference sequence). This CDR3 has 16 residues. V was clipped by 0 bases and J by 4 bases, with 15 bases between them. CDR3 region: CAWSVPPTRGNEKLFF. The CDR3 bases are TGTGCCTGGAGTGTACCCCCGACAAGGGGTAATGAAAAACTGTTTTTT.

This clone is a singleton in its sample. The V call is TRBV6-5, the J call TRBJ1-1; D is unresolved. The V and J ends lost 3 bases and 0 bases respectively, with 11 bases between them. From germline, CDR1 is MNHEY and CDR2 SVGAGI. The CDR3 consists of 15 residues. CDR3 loop: CASSYGRTMNTEAFF. In DNA, the CDR3 is TGTGCCAGCAGTTATGGTCGGACCATGAACACTGAAGCTTTCTTT.

The rearrangement uses TRBV6-5 and TRBJ2-7, with D uncertain. Germline CDR1 and CDR2: MNHEY and SVGAGI. V was trimmed by 4 bases and J by 0 bases, leaving 10 bases between them. The CDR3 runs to 14 residues. The CDR3 is CASSFPDGSYEQYF. In DNA form, the CDR3 reads TGTGCCAGCAGTTTCCCGGACGGCTCCTACGAGCAGTACTTC.